What follows describes a single TCR beta chain. The antigen this receptor binds is unknown. Per-nucleotide qualities are absent, and no much larger clonotype sits a single base away. Each donor gave one peripheral blood draw, approximately 120 mL on average, collected into heparinised tubes. A BD FACSAria II was used to sort naive, central memory, regulatory and stem cell-like memory CD4+ T cells with a panel that included CD45RO, CCR7, CD25, CD127, CD95 and CD27. Purity was above 98% for every sorted population. PBMCs were isolated immediately by Lymphoprep density gradient centrifugation and stained directly without culture. To minimize batch effects, samples were stained and sorted in pairs, one healthy donor with one patient per experiment. This sample was taken from a study of beta chain features in type 1 diabetes listed by TCRdb under 2018. With respect to the entire study: Patients and healthy donors did not differ in mean age, gender distribution, total cell number or subset yield. A total of 100 million to 140 million sorted cells were examined across all samples, and the number of cells per subset was strongly correlated with RNA yield. In the study, recently diagnosed type 1 diabetes patients and matched healthy donors were compared on the TCRB repertoires of their sorted circulating CD4+ T cell subsets. Naive and central memory subsets were obtained from all 30 or so donors, but regulatory and stem cell-like memory subsets were isolated from only 8 patients and about 8 healthy donors.

Broader findings and caveats from the paper: Fewer insertions and more nucleotide deletions at VDJ recombination sites were observed in patients with type 1 diabetes, implying thymic rearrangement abnormalities. Because small numbers of individuals were included in the HLA sub-analyses, any influence of HLA type on TCRB rearrangement was left unresolved. Because cDNA was sequenced instead of genomic DNA, activated cells with high expression could be over-represented, although the groups did not differ in activation or CD3 levels. A moderate but significant shortening of TCRB CDR3 length was observed in type 1 diabetes patients in all four CD4+ subsets. The naive, central memory and regulatory TCRB repertoires appeared to resemble one another more closely among patients than among healthy donors. Shorter templates might have been favored by PCR, but patient and control samples were amplified and corrected together, so both groups would have been affected equally by any skew.

The entire amount of isolated RNA was reverse transcribed using the High Capacity cDNA Reverse Transcription Kit, so the sequenced TCRB transcripts were expressed ones. Deep immunoSEQ sequencing was performed on naive, central memory and regulatory T cell samples, with an average of around 3.5 million total reads per sample. After sorted cells were lysed in RLT buffer, RNA was extracted with DNase-treated RNeasy Micro or Mini kits, with the choice depending on cell number. To prevent cross-contamination, every cell subset was processed on its own, while patient and healthy donor samples were processed together. TCRB sequences were amplified from cDNA with the immunoSEQ multiplex PCR, producing 87-bp fragments spanning the CDR3 region. Sequencing of the amplicons was performed on the Illumina HiSeq platform. In the source study's methods: Synthetic template baselines were used to correct PCR bias computationally, reads within Hamming distance 2 were collapsed, and singletons that could not be merged were discarded. By aligning reads against IMGT, V, D and J genes, CDR3 length, and insertions or deletions at six rearrangement sites were assigned. Within each subset, clonotype counts were normalized to sorted cell number, after which true diversity and Gini coefficients were computed with the tcR R package. The overlap coefficient, calculated on TCRB nucleotide sequences, was used to measure repertoire sharing. Out-of-frame TCRB sequences from naive cells were analyzed to stand in for the pre-selection repertoire. The immuneACCESS repertoire file appears here via TCRdb, limited to in-frame rearrangements. These files lack a portion of the clones; in checked studies, under half of the deficit traces to unresolved V genes, and the cause of the others is not known. That table gives V, J and clone size, and the DNA gave D and trimming. The sample table records approximately 200,000 clones; over 7.5% of these occur just once. The ten largest clones add up to about 0.037% of the sample.

The TCR was taken from a woman aged 18-29 years in good health. The sequencing input was naive CD4+ T cells from blood. Reading the label with the study, this specimen's cell subset or site is: true naive CD4+ T cells.

The encoded CDR3 is CASSLASGIEKLFF. The nucleotide sequence reads as follows: TGCGCCAGCAGCTTGGCCTCAGGGATTGAAAAACTGTTTTTT. In this chain, TRBV5-1 is recombined with TRBJ1-4; the D gene is perhaps TRBD1, from 5 matching bases. CDR1 and CDR2 are drawn from the germline V gene: SGHRS, YFSETQ. Including the terminal cysteine and phenylalanine, the CDR3 comprises 14 residues. Just CDR3 DNA is preserved here, 42 bases in frame from base 1. The V end loses 0 bases and the J end loses 7 bases, and a stretch of 10 bases separates them.